The 13 T cell receptor beta chains reported below all come from one sample, sequenced in a study of shared clonotypes between healthy human individuals. Clones were sequenced by immunoSEQ multiplex PCR, and TCRdb holds only the in-frame ones, with some missing. This repertoire shows 1.5 million to 2.5 million clones, approximately 94% found once; its top ten account for less than 1.5%. Cells designated naive CD8 were CD45RO-negative and were positively selected for CCR7, with terminally differentiated effector memory CD45RA+ cells excluded. The sequencing input was naive CD8+ T cells sorted from blood. The receptors here all came from a man aged 18 to 29 in good health.

This rearrangement joins TRBV4-1 to TRBJ2-4; no clear D. CDR1 is MGHRA, CDR2 YSYEKL, per germline. V was trimmed by 1 base and J by 2 bases, leaving 12 bases between them. The CDR3 is 16 residues long. The CDR3 protein is CASSQGGRYPKNIQYF. The CDR3 DNA reads TGCGCCAGCAGCCAAGGAGGTCGGTACCCCAAAAACATTCAGTACTTC.

This chain uses TRBV4-3 with TRBJ2-1; the D is unclear. CDR3 size: 15 residues. Germline loops: CDR1 LGHNA, CDR2 YSLEER. V was shortened by 1 base and J by 2 bases, with 9 bases between the two germline ends. The DNA of the CDR3 is TGCGCCAGCAGCCAAGTCTTCCCAACCTACAATGAGCAGTTCTTC. This codes for CASSQVFPTYNEQFF.

The chain uses TRBV19 and TRBJ1-5; D is unclear. Trimming stripped 4 bases from V and 2 bases from J, with 12 bases between. Germline values: CDR1 LNHDA, CDR2 SQIVND (reference sequence). This CDR3 is 15 amino acids long. CDR3 in DNA: TGTGCCAGTAGTAGGGGTAAGGCAGGCAATCAGCCCCAGCATTTT. Translated, it gives CASSRGKAGNQPQHF. Full variable domain (rest looked up from reference TRBV19 and TRBJ1-5): DGGITQSPKYLFRKEGQNVTLSCEQNLNHDAMYWYRQDPGQGLRLIYYSQIVNDFQKGDIAEGYSVSREKKESFPLTVTSAQKNPTAFYLCASSRGKAGNQPQHFGDGTRLSIL.

The rearrangement uses TRBV2 and TRBJ2-7; D call uncertain. CDR3 length equals 12 residues. Germline V gene lookup returns CDR1 SNHLY and CDR2 FYNNEI. V lost 6 bases and J 5 bases, leaving 11 bases between the germline ends. CDR3 bases: TGTGCCAGCAGCGATCTCGAAAACGAGCAGTACTTC. It is translated as CASSDLENEQYF.

J is TRBJ2-7 and V is TRBV27, with TRBD2 as a possible D gene (6 bases). The CDR3 contains 17 residues. The germline V gene has CDR1 MNHEY and CDR2 SMNVEV (reference sequence). The V end was cut by 5 bases, the J end by 2 bases, with 22 bases between. CDR3 sequence reads: CASSSVRVAGPAYEQYF. The DNA for the CDR3 is TGTGCCAGCAGTAGCGTAAGGGTGGCGGGGCCTGCCTACGAGCAGTACTTC.

This chain joins TRBV14 and TRBJ2-7, with 7 bases aligning to TRBD1. Germline CDR1 and CDR2: SGHDN and FVKESK. The CDR3 is made up of 19 amino acids. V lost 0 bases and J lost 0; bases outside the gene matches: 14. CDR3 sequence (DNA): TGTGCCAGCAGCCAAGATGTATTTTTAACAGGGGACGGCTCCTACGAGCAGTACTTC. Its translation is CASSQDVFLTGDGSYEQYF. Combining the CDR3 with reference TRBV14 and TRBJ2-7 gives the whole variable domain EAGVTQFPSHSVIEKGQTVTLRCDPISGHDNLYWYRRVMGKEIKFLLHFVKESKQDESGMPNNRFLAERTGGTYSTLKVQPAELEDSGVYFCASSQDVFLTGDGSYEQYFGPGTRLTVT.

This rearrangement joins TRBV28 to TRBJ1-1; the D is unclear. The V end lost 5 bases, the J end lost 4 bases, and 14 bases lay between the germline ends. The CDR3 has 14 amino acids. CDR1 MDHEN and CDR2 SYDVKM come from the germline V gene. This chain's CDR3 is CASSHRGEGTEAFF. The DNA of the CDR3 is TGTGCCAGCAGTCACCGCGGGGAAGGCACTGAAGCTTTCTTT. Complete variable domain (other parts from reference TRBV28 and TRBJ1-1): DVKVTQSSRYLVKRTGEKVFLECVQDMDHENMFWYRQDPGLGLRLIYFSYDVKMKEKGDIPEGYSVSREKKERFSLILESASTNQTSMYLCASSHRGEGTEAFFGQGTRLTVV.

This clone has a handful of counts. CDR3 sequence (DNA): TGCGCCAGCACCCCGGGGGGTGAGGACTATGGCTACACCTTC. The encoded protein is CASTPGGEDYGYTF. The chain couples TRBV4-3 to TRBJ1-2, with TRBD1 as a possible D gene (5 bases). The CDR3 extends over 14 amino acids. V was trimmed by 7 bases and J by 3 bases, leaving 15 bases between them. Germline V lookup: CDR1 LGHNA, CDR2 YSLEER.

The V gene is TRBV7-9, the J gene TRBJ2-3; 9 bases fit TRBD1. This CDR3 has 16 residues. From germline, CDR1 is SEHNR and CDR2 FQNEAQ (reference sequence). The trim removed 1 base at V and 3 bases at J, leaving 5 bases unmatched. The DNA for the CDR3 is TGTGCCAGCAGCTTAGTACCGGGACAGGGTACAGATACGCAGTATTTT. As protein: CASSLVPGQGTDTQYF.

This clone was recorded a few times. The gene calls are TRBV19 and TRBJ2-1, with D uncertain. CDR1 is LNHDA and CDR2 is SQIVND in the germline V gene (reference sequence). The CDR3 is 17 residues long. V gave up 1 base and J gave up 6 bases, with 19 bases separating them. The CDR3 bases are TGTGCCAGTAGTATAGTCTTCTTTGTGAGTGGCGGCAATGAGCAGTTCTTC. Translated: CASSIVFFVSGGNEQFF.

The rearrangement uses TRBV9 and TRBJ1-4, with 7 bases identical to TRBD1. Trimming cost V 6 bases and J 5 bases; bases outside gene matches: 4. Germline V gene lookup returns CDR1 SGDLS and CDR2 YYNGEE. The CDR3 is made up of 13 amino acids. The CDR3 DNA reads as TGTGCCAGCAATAGGGACAGCAATGAAAAACTGTTTTTT. Translated, it gives CASNRDSNEKLFF.

The chain employs TRBV7-2 and TRBJ1-1; D possibly corresponds to TRBD1 (5 bases). The CDR3 extends over 11 amino acids. Germline CDR1 SGHTA, CDR2 FQGNSA. The germline V and J ends were trimmed by 7 bases and 6 bases, with 9 bases remaining between them. The CDR3 DNA reads TGTGCCAGCAACGGGGGGGCTGAAGCTTTCTTT. Amino acids: CASNGGAEAFF.

The chain joins TRBV27 to TRBJ2-7, with D hard to call. CDR1 and CDR2 (germline): MNHEY, SMNVEV (reference sequence). This CDR3 has 16 residues. V dropped 2 bases and J dropped 4 bases, with 18 bases sitting between them. The CDR3 DNA sequence: TGTGCCAGCAGTTTACTCGGCCAAACGGGTGTTTACGAGCAGTACTTC. Protein sequence: CASSLLGQTGVYEQYF.